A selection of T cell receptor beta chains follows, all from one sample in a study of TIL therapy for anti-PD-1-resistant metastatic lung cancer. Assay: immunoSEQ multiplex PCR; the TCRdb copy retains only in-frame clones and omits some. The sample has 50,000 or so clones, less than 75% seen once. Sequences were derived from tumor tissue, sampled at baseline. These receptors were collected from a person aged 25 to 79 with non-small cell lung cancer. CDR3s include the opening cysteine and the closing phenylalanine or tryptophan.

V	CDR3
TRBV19	CASSVQGAGNQPQHF
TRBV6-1	CASSEEEGGAHQPQHF
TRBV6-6	CASRPAGVNEKLFF
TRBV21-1	CASSTGQMNTEAFF
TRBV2	CASRPAPGGQPQHF
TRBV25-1	CASSDGTNQETQYF
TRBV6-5	CASSYTGTGDHEQYF
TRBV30	CAWSVHSGGRSTDTQYF
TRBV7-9	CASSSGISGNTIYF
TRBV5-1	CASSLAGPRETQYF
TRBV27	CASSQGGWSGNTIYF
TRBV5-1	CASSLGTGPSGNTIYF
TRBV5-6	CASSRGSGHEQFF
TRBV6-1	CASSEEWGQPQHF
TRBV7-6	CASSLGDWGLEQFF
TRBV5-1	CASSLVLAGDNEQFF
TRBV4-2	CASSQARANSPLHF
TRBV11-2	CASSLKAGWGVEQYF
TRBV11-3	CASSLPAPTSTDTQYF
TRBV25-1	CASSAPGTGVNQPQHF
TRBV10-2	CASINSGAVEQFF
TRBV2	CALASGTHEQYF
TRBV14	CASSHVYREGGDSGYTF
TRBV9	CASSVGASGRRNYNEQFF
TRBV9	CASSVVATPNIQYF
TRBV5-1	CASSLAGAQETQYF
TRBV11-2	CASSLDGAGANNQPQHF